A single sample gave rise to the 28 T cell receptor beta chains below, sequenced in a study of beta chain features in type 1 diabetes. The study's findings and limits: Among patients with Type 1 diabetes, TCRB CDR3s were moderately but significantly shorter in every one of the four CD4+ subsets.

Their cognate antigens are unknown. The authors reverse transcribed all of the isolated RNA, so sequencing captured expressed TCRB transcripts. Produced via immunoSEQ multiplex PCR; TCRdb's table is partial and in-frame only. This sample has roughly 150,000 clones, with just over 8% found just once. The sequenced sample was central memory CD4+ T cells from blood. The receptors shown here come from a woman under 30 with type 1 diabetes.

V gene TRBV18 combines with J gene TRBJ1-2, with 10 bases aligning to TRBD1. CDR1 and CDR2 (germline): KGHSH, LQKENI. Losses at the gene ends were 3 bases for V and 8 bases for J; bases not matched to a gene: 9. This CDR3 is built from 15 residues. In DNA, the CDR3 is TGTGCCAGCTCACCGGGACAGGGGAGAGGAAAAGGCTACACCTTC. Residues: CASSPGQGRGKGYTF.

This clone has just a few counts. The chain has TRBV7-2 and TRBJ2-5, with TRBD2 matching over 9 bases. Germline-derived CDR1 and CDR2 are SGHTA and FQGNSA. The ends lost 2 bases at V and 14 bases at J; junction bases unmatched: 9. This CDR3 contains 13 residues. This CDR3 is CASSLLPGLAPYF. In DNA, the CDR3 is TGTGCCAGCAGCTTACTTCCGGGACTAGCCCCTTACTTC.

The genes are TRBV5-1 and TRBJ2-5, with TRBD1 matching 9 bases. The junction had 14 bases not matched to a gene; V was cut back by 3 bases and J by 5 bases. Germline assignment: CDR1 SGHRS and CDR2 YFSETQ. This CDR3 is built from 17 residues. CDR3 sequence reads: CASSSGSGQGIGETQYF. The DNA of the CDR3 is TGCGCCAGCAGCTCGGGATCGGGACAGGGAATCGGGGAGACCCAGTACTTC. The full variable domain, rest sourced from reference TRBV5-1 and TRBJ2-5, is KAGVTQTPRYLIKTRGQQVTLSCSPISGHRSVSWYQQTPGQGLQFLFEYFSETQRNKGNFPGRFSGRQFSNSRSEMNVSTLELGDSALYLCASSSGSGQGIGETQYFGPGTRLLVL.

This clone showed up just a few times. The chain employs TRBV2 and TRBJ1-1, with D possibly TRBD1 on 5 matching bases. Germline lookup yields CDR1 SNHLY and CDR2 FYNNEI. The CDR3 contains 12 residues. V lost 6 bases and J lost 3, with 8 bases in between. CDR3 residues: CASSQQDTEAFF. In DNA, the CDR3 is TGTGCCAGCAGCCAACAGGACACTGAAGCTTTCTTT.

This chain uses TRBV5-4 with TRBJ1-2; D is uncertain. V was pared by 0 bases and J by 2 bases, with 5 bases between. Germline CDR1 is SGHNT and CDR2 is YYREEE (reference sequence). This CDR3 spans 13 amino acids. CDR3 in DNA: TGTGCCAGCAGCTTGGACAGCAACTATGGCTACACCTTC. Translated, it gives CASSLDSNYGYTF.

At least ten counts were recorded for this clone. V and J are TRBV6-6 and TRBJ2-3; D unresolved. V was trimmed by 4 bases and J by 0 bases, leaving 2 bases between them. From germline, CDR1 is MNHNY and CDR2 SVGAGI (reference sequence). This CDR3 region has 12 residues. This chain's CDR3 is CASSSSTDTQYF. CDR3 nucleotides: TGTGCCAGCAGTTCTAGCACAGATACGCAGTATTTT.

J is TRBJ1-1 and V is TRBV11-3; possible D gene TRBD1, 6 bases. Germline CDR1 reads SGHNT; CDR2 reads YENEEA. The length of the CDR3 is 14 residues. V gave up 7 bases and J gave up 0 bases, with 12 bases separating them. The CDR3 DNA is TGTGCCAGCACGACCGGGGGGCTGAACACTGAAGCTTTCTTT. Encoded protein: CASTTGGLNTEAFF.

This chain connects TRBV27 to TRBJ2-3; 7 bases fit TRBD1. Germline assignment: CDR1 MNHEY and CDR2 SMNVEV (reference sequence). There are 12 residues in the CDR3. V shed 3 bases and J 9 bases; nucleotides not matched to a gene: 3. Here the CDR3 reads CASSFLQGTQYF. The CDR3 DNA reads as TGTGCCAGCAGTTTCCTACAGGGGACGCAGTATTTT.

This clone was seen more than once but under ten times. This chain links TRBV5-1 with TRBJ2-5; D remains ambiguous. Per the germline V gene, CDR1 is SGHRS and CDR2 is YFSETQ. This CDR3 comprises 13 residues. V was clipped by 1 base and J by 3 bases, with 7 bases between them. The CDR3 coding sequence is TGCGCCAGCAGCTTGACTACCGAAGAGACCCAGTACTTC. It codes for CASSLTTEETQYF.

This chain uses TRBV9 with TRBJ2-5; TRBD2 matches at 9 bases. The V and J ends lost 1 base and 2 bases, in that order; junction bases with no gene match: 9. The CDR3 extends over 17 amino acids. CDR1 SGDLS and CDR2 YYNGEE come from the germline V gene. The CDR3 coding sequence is TGTGCCAGCAGCGTAACCACCCTAGCGGGGCGTCAAGAGACCCAGTACTTC. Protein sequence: CASSVTTLAGRQETQYF.

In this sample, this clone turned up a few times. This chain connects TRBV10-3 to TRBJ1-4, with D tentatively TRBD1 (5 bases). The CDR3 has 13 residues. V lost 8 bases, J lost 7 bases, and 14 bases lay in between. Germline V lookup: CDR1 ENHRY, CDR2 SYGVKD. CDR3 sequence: CAIGAGPGEKLFF. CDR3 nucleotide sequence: TGTGCCATCGGGGCCGGGCCAGGTGAAAAACTGTTTTTT.

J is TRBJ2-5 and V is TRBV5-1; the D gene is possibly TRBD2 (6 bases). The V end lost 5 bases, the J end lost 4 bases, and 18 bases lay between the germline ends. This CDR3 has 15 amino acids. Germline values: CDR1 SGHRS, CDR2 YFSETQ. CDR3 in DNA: TGCGCCAGCAGGGGGACTTCTGGGCCTCTAGAGACCCAGTACTTC. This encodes CASRGTSGPLETQYF.

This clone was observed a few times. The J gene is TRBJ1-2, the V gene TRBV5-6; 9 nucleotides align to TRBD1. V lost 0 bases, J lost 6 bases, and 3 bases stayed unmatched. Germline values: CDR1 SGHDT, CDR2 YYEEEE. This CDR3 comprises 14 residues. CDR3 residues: CASSLGTGDDGYTF. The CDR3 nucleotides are TGTGCCAGCAGCTTGGGGACAGGGGATGATGGCTACACCTTC.

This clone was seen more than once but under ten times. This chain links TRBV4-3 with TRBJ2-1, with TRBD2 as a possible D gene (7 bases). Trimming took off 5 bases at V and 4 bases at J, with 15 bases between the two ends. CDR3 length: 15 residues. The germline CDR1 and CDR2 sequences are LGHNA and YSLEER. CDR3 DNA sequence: TGCGCCAGCAGCTGGGGGGGCGGTAATTACAATGAGCAGTTCTTC. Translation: CASSWGGGNYNEQFF.

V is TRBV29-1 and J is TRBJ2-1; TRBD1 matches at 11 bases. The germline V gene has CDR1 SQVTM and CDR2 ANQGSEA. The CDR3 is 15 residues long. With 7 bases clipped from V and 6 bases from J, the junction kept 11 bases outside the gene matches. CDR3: CSATSGDRGFNEQFF. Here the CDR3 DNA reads TGCAGCGCCACGTCAGGGGACAGGGGGTTCAATGAGCAGTTCTTC.

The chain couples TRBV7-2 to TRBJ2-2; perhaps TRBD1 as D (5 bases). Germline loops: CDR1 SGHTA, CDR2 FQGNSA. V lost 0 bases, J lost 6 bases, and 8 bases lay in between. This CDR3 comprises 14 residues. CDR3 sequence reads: CASSLASGSGELFF. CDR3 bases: TGTGCCAGCAGCTTAGCCTCAGGGTCCGGGGAGCTGTTTTTT.

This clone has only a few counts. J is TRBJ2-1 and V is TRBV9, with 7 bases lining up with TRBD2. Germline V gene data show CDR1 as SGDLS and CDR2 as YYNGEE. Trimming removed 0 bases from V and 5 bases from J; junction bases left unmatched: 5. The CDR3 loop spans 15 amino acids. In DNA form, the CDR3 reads TGTGCCAGCAGCGTAGCGGGCGGGGGTAACAATGAGCAGTTCTTC. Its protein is CASSVAGGGNNEQFF.

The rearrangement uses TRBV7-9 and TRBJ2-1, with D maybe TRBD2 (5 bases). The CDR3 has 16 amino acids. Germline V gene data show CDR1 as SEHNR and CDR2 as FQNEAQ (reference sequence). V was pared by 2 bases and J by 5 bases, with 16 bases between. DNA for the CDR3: TGTGCCAGCAGCTTACCCTCCATCCGGGGTCACAATGAGCAGTTCTTC. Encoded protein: CASSLPSIRGHNEQFF.

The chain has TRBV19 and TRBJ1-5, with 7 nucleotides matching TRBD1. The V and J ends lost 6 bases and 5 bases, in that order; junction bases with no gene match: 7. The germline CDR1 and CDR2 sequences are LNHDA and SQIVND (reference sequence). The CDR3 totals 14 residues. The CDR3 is CASSWQGTDQPQHF. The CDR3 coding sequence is TGTGCCAGTAGCTGGCAGGGGACAGATCAGCCCCAGCATTTT.

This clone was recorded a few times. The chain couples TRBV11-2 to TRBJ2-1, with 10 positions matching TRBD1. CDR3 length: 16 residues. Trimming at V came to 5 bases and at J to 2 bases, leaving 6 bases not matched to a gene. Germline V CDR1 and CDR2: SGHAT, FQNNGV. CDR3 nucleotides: TGTGCCAGCAGCGCCCAGACAGGGGGCGCCTACAATGAGCAGTTCTTC. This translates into CASSAQTGGAYNEQFF.

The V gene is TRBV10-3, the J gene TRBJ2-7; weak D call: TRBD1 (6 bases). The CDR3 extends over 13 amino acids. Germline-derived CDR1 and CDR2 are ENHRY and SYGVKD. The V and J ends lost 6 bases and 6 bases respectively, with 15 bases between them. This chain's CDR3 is CAIRTRDTPEQYF. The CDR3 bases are TGTGCCATCAGGACCCGGGACACCCCCGAGCAGTACTTC.

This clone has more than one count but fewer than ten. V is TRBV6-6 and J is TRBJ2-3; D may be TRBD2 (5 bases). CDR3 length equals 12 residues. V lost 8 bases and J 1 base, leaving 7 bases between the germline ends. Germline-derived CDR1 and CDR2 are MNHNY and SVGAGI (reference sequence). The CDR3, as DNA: TGTGCCAGCGGGCGGGGCACAGATACGCAGTATTTT. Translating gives CASGRGTDTQYF.

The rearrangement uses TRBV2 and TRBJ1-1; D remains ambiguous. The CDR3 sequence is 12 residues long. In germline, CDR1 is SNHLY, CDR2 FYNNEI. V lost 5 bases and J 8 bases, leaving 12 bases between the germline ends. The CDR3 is CASSQEGGEAFF. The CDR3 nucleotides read TGTGCCAGCAGTCAAGAGGGCGGGGAAGCTTTCTTT.

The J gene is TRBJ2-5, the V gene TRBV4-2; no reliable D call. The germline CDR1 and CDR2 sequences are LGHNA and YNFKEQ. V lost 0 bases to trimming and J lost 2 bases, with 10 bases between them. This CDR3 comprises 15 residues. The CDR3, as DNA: TGTGCCAGCAGCCAAGATGATGTCAGTCAAGAGACCCAGTACTTC. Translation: CASSQDDVSQETQYF.

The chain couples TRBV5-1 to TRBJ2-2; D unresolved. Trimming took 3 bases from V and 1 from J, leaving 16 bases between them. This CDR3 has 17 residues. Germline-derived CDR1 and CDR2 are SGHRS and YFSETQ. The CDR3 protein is CASSWSTGFQNTGELFF. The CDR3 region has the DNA TGCGCCAGCAGCTGGTCCACCGGGTTCCAGAACACCGGGGAGCTGTTTTTT.

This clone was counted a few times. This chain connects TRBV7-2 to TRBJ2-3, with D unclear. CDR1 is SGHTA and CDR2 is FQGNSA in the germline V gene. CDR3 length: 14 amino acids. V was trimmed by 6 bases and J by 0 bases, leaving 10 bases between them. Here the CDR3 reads CASSPVSSTDTQYF. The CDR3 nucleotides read TGTGCCAGCAGTCCTGTATCTAGCACAGATACGCAGTATTTT.

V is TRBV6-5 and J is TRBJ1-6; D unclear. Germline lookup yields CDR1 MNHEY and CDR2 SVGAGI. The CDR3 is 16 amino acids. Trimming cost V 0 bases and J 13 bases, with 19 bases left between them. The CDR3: CASSYSSSGSPYPLHF. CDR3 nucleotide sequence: TGTGCCAGCAGTTACTCGTCTTCAGGCAGCCCTTATCCCCTCCACTTT.

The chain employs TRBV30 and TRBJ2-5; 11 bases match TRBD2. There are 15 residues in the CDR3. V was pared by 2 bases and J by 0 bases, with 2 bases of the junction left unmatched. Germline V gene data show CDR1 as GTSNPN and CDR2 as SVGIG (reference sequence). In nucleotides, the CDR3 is TGTGCCTGGAGTAGGACTAGCGGGTACCAAGAGACCCAGTACTTC. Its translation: CAWSRTSGYQETQYF. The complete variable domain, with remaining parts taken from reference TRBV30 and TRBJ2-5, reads SQTIHQWPATLVQPVGSPLSLECTVEGTSNPNLYWYRQAAGRGLQLLFYSVGIGQISSEVPQNLSASRPQDRQFILSSKKLLLSDSGFYLCAWSRTSGYQETQYFGPGTRLLVL.